What follows describes a single T cell receptor (beta chain). What it binds is unknown. The data derive from a study of cytomegalovirus exposure and HLA in healthy donors. CDR3 length equals 12 residues. From germline, CDR1 is MDHEN and CDR2 SYDVKM. Trimming took 5 bases from V and 8 from J; bases not matched to a gene: 0. Points from the study as a whole: Being productive about 90% or about 30% of the time was typical of most TCR beta V segments in an earlier analysis.

PCR primers comprised 60 Vbeta and 13 Jbeta primers. Profiled with immunoSEQ multiplex PCR; TCRdb holds only in-frame clones, not every one. The top ten hold 0.69% of the sample, which has about 180,000 clones, roughly 85% seen once. The clonotype comes from a woman aged 40 to 50 in good health and CMV-seronegative. Sample: PBMCs. The J gene is TRBJ1-4, the V gene TRBV28; TRBD1 matches 9 bases. The CDR3 is CASSDRGEKLFF. The CDR3 region has the DNA TGTGCCAGCAGTGACAGGGGGGAAAAACTGTTTTTT.